This record concerns one T cell receptor (beta chain) sequence. CDR3 length equals 14 residues. Trimming took 6 bases from V and 0 from J, leaving 9 bases between them. Germline CDR1 is SEHNR and CDR2 is FQNEAQ (reference sequence). The sample originates from a study of beta chain features in type 1 diabetes. Study overall: Analysis included over 90 million sorted cells drawn from all samples.

TCRB transcripts that were expressed got sequenced, as all of the isolated RNA had been reverse transcribed. The method was immunoSEQ multiplex PCR; TCRdb's version includes in-frame clones alone and lacks a portion of them. Of 300,000 to 350,000 clones in the sample, 15% to 20% were seen once. One heparinised draw, averaging around 120 mL, was taken per donor. Populations isolated by sorting all had purity greater than 95%. The specimen sequenced was naive CD4+ T cells from blood. This chain connects TRBV7-9 to TRBJ2-1, with D tentatively TRBD1 (5 bases). This receptor was obtained from a woman between 18 and 30 years old in good health. The CDR3 DNA reads TGTGCCAGCAGTAAGGACATCTCCTACAATGAGCAGTTCTTC. This sequence encodes CASSKDISYNEQFF.